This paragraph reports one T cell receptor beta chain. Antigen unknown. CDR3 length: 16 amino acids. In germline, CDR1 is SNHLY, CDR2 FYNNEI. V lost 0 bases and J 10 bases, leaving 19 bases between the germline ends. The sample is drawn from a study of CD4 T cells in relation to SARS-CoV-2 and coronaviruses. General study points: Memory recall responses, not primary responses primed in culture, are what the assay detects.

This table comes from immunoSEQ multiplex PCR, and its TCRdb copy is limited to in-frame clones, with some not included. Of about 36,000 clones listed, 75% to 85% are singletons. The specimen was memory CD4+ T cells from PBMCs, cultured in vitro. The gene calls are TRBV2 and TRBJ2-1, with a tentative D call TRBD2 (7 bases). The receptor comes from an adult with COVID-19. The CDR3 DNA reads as TGTGCCAGCAGTGAAGCGAGGGGGGGCATCGGGAGAGAGCAGTTCTTC. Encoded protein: CASSEARGGIGREQFF.